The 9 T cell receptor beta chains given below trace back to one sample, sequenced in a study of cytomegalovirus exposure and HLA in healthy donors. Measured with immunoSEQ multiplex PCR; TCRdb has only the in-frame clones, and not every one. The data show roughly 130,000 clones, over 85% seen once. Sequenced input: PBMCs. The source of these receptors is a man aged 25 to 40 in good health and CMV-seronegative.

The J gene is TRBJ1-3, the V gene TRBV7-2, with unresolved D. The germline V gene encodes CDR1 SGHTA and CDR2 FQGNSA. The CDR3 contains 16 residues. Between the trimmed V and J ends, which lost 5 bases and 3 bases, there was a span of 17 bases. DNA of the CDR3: TGTGCCAGCAGCCCTGGTGGAGGGTATGGTGGAAACACCATATATTTT. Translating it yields CASSPGGGYGGNTIYF.

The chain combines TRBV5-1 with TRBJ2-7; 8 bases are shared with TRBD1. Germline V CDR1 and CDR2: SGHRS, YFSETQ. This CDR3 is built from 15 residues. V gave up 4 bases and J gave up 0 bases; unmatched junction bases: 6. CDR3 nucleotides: TGCGCCAGCAGCGACAGGGGCCGGAGCTCCTACGAGCAGTACTTC. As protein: CASSDRGRSSYEQYF.

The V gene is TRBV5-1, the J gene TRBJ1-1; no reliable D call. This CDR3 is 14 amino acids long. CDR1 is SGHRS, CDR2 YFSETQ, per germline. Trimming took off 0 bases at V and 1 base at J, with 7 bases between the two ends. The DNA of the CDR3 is TGCGCCAGCAGCTTGGCCGCGGGGAACACTGAAGCTTTCTTT. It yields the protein CASSLAAGNTEAFF.

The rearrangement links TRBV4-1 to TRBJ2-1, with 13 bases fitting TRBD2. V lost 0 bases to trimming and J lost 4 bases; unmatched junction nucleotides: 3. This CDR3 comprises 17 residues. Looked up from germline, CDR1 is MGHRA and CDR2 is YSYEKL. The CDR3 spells CASSQDPGLAGYNEQFF. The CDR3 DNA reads TGCGCCAGCAGCCAAGACCCGGGACTAGCGGGGTACAATGAGCAGTTCTTC.

The chain's CDR3 is CASSKAPTDRPNQPQHF. In nucleotides, the CDR3 is TGTGCCAGCAGCAAAGCCCCCACGGACAGGCCGAATCAGCCCCAGCATTTT. This chain connects TRBV21-1 to TRBJ1-5; TRBD1, the table's D call, was not compared with the DNA. TRBV21-1 is tagged as a pseudogene. The CDR3 runs 17 residues.

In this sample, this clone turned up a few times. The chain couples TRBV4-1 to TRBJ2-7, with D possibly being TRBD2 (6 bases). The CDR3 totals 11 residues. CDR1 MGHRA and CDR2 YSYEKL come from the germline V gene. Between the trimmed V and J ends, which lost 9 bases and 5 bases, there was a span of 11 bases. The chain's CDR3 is CASAGPHEQYF. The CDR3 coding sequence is TGCGCCAGTGCGGGGCCCCACGAGCAGTACTTC.

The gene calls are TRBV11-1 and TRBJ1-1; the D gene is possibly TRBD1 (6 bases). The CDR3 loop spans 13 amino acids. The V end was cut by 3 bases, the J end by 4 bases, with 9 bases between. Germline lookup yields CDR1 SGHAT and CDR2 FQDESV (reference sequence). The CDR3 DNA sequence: TGTGCCAGCAGCTTCAGGGGTAGCACTGAAGCTTTCTTT. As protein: CASSFRGSTEAFF.

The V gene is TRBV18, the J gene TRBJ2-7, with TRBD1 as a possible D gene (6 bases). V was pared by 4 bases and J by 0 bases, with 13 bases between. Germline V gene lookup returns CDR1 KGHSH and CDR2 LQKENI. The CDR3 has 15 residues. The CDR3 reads CASSRGTPNSYEQYF. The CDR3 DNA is TGTGCCAGCTCACGGGGGACACCTAACTCCTACGAGCAGTACTTC. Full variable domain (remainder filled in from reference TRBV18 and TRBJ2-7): NAGVMQNPRHLVRRRGQEARLRCSPMKGHSHVYWYRQLPEEGLKFMVYLQKENIIDESGMPKERFSAEFPKEGPSILRIQQVVRGDSAAYFCASSRGTPNSYEQYFGPGTRLTVT.

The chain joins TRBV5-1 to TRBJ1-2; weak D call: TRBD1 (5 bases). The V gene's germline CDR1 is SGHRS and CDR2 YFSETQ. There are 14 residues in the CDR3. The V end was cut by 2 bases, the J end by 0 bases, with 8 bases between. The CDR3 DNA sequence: TGCGCCAGCAGCTTATCAGGGACTAACTATGGCTACACCTTC. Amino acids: CASSLSGTNYGYTF.